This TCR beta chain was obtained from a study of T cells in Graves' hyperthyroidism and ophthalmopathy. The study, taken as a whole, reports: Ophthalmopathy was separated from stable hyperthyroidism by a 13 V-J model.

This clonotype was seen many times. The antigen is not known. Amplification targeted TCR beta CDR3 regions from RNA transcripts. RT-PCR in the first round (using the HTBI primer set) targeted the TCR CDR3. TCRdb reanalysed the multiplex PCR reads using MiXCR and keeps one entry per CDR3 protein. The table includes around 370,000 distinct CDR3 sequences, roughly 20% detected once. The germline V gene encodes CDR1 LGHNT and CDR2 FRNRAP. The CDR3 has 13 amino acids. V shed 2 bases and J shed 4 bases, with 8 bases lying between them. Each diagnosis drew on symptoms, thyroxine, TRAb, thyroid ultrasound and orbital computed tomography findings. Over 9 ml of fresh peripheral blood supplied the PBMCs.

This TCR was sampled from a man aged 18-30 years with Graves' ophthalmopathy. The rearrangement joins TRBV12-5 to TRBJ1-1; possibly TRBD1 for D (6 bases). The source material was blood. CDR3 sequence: CASGLQGITEAFF. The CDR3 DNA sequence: TGTGCTAGTGGTTTGCAGGGGATCACTGAAGCTTTCTTT.